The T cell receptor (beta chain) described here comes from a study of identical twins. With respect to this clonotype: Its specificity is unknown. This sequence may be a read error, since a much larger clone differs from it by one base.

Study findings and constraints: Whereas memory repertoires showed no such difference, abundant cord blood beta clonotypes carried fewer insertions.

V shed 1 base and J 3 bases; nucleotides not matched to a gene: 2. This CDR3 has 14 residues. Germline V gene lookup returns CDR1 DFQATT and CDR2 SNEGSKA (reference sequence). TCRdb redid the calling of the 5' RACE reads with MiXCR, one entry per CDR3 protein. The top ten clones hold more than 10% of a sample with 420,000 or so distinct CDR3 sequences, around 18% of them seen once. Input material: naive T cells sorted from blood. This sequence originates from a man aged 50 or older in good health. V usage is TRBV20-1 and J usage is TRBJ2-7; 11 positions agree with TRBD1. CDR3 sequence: CSARAGTGGYEQYF. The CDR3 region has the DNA TGCAGTGCTAGAGCTGGGACAGGGGGCTACGAGCAGTACTTC.